The rows below give T cell receptor beta chains drawn from one sample of a study of blood T cell repertoires in COVID-19. The data were produced by immunoSEQ multiplex PCR, yet TCRdb's version contains in-frame clones alone and is incomplete. Here the sample spans just under 85,000 clones, about 83% being singletons. The sequencing input was peripheral blood. The receptors stem from a woman at least 80 years old with acute or convalescent COVID-19. Each CDR3 is given with its conserved first and last residue. A D gene is named only where the DNA matches it firmly. Some rows have no size entry. The others give once, few or many, or a class for an expanded clone.

size | D | J | V | DNA | CDR3
NA | NA | TRBJ2-3 | TRBV7-8 | TGTGCCAGCAGCTTAAGACAGGTGGGCACAGATACGCAGTATTTT | CASSLRQVGTDTQYF
NA | NA | TRBJ2-3 | TRBV14 | TGTGCCAGCAGCCAACAGGCCGGCACAGATACGCAGTATTTT | CASSQQAGTDTQYF
NA | TRBD2 | TRBJ2-3 | TRBV19 | TGTGCCAGTAGTAAGGGGACACTCGGACTAGCGGGCCCTAATACGCAGTATTTT | CASSKGTLGLAGPNTQYF
NA | NA | TRBJ2-5 | TRBV15 | TGTGCCACCAGCAGAGATCTCGAGACCCAGTACTTC | CATSRDLETQYF
NA | TRBD1 | TRBJ1-3 | TRBV4-2 | TGTGCCAGCAGCCCGGTGTGGGACAGGGGCTCTGGAAACACCATATATTTT | CASSPVWDRGSGNTIYF
NA | TRBD1 | TRBJ2-5 | TRBV7-4 | TGTGCCAGCAGCTTAGAGGGGGCCAGGGACGGCCAAGAGACCCAGTACTTC | CASSLEGARDGQETQYF
once | TRBD1 | TRBJ2-3 | TRBV18 | TGTGCCAGCTCAGCAAAGGGGGCTGGCGAGAGCACAGATACGCAGTATTTT | CASSAKGAGESTDTQYF
once | TRBD2 | TRBJ2-4 | TRBV4-1 | TGCGCCAGCAGCCAAGTTGCGACTAGCGGGATTGGGCAAAACATTCAGTACTTC | CASSQVATSGIGQNIQYF
NA | NA | TRBJ2-2 | TRBV2 | TGTGCCAGCAGTCGAACCAGGGAGGCAAGCACCGGGGAGCTGTTTTTT | CASSRTREASTGELFF
few | TRBD2 | TRBJ2-7 | TRBV4-1 | TGCGCCAGCAGCCACCAAATAGGGTTAGCGGGAGGATACGAGCAGTACTTC | CASSHQIGLAGGYEQYF
NA | NA | TRBJ2-5 | TRBV9 | TGTGCCAGCAGCGTAGGGCGCGGGGAGCAAGAGACCCAGTACTTC | CASSVGRGEQETQYF
NA | NA | TRBJ2-1 | TRBV18 | TGTGCCAGCTCACCACAGCGGGACAATGAGCAGTTCTTC | CASSPQRDNEQFF
few | TRBD1 | TRBJ1-4 | TRBV5-1 | TGCGCCAGCAGCTTGGCGCCAGGGGGCGGAACTAATGAAAAACTGTTTTTT | CASSLAPGGGTNEKLFF
NA | NA | TRBJ1-2 | TRBV24-1 | TGTGCCACCAGTGATTTGCCGGCGGATGGCTACACCTTC | CATSDLPADGYTF
few | NA | TRBJ1-4 | TRBV27 | TGTGCCAGCAGCCTATGGGGCGGTACCATGAATGAAAAACTGTTTTTT | CASSLWGGTMNEKLFF
NA | TRBD2 | TRBJ2-2 | TRBV9 | TGTGCCAGCAGCGTGTTAGCGGGAGGGAACACCGGGGAGCTGTTTTTT | CASSVLAGGNTGELFF
NA | NA | TRBJ1-4 | TRBV4-1 | TGCGCCAGCAGCCAAGATACAGGGAGGGTTAATGAAAAACTGTTTTTT | CASSQDTGRVNEKLFF
NA | NA | TRBJ2-7 | TRBV19 | TGTGCCAGTAGTACCAACAGGGGGGGAGAGCAGTACTTC | CASSTNRGGEQYF
NA | NA | TRBJ1-6 | TRBV11-2 | TGTGCCAGCAGCTTAGATACCCCGAGGAATTCACCCCTCCACTTT | CASSLDTPRNSPLHF
NA | NA | TRBJ2-1 | TRBV2 | TGTGCCAGCAGTGACGGGACATCCTACAATGAGCAGTTCTTC | CASSDGTSYNEQFF
once | NA | TRBJ2-7 | TRBV6-5 | TGTGCCAGCACGGGAAGTTCACTCTACGAGCAGTACTTC | CASTGSSLYEQYF
NA | NA | TRBJ1-4 | TRBV11-2 | TGTGCCAGCAGCGGATCCGGGACTACCAGTGAAAAACTGTTTTTT | CASSGSGTTSEKLFF
NA | TRBD1 | TRBJ1-2 | TRBV5-1 | TGCGCCAGCAGCTCGCGACAGGGAAGCTATGGCTACACCTTC | CASSSRQGSYGYTF
NA | NA | TRBJ1-5 | TRBV30 | TGTGCCTGGAGGGCGGGGGGGTGCGATCAGCCCCAGCATTTT | CAWRAGGCDQPQHF
once | NA | TRBJ1-2 | TRBV5-4 | TGTGCCAGCACCTATGCCGGGGGAGGCTATGGCTACACCTTC | CASTYAGGGYGYTF
few | TRBD1 | TRBJ2-5 | TRBV4-2 | TGTGCCAGCAGCCAAGAGGGACAGGGATACGGTATCCAAGAGACCCAGTACTTC | CASSQEGQGYGIQETQYF
NA | NA | TRBJ2-2 | TRBV7-2 | TGTGCCAGCAGCTCCAATTCGCGGCCTGGGGAGCTGTTTTTT | CASSSNSRPGELFF
NA | TRBD2 | TRBJ2-1 | TRBV5-1 | TGCGCCAGCAGCTTGGGGCCTAGCGGGATTATGAGCTCCTACAATGAGCAGTTCTTC | CASSLGPSGIMSSYNEQFF
NA | NA | TRBJ2-3 | TRBV5-4 | TGTGCCAGCAGTCCGGGGGGCAGTCAGCTCACAGATACGCAGTATTTT | CASSPGGSQLTDTQYF
NA | NA | TRBJ2-3 | TRBV10-3 | TGTGCCATCAGTGAGAAGCAGGATCGCGATACGCAGTATTTT | CAISEKQDRDTQYF
NA | TRBD2 | TRBJ2-1 | TRBV7-6 | TGTGCCAGCAGCCAAAGCGGGACTAGCGGGAGTTTTTATGAGCAGTTCTTC | CASSQSGTSGSFYEQFF
NA | TRBD1 | TRBJ1-5 | TRBV28 | TGTGCCAGCAGTACGACAGGGGGGGCCCATCAGCCCCAGCATTTT | CASSTTGGAHQPQHF
once | TRBD2 | TRBJ2-1 | TRBV3-1/TRBV3-2 | TGTGCCAGCGCTGTAGCGGGCCCCTACAATGAGCAGTTCTTC | CASAVAGPYNEQFF
NA | TRBD2 | TRBJ2-7 | TRBV7-2 | TGTGCCAGCAGCTTAGCGGCGGGAGGTTCGTCTGGGCAGTACTTC | CASSLAAGGSSGQYF
NA | NA | TRBJ1-2 | TRBV9 | TGTGCCAGCAGCGTCGATCAGGGGAACTATGGCTACACCTTC | CASSVDQGNYGYTF
once | TRBD1 | TRBJ2-4 | TRBV28 | TGTGCCAGCAGTTCTATAGGACAGGCTCCGGCCAAAAACATTCAGTACTTC | CASSSIGQAPAKNIQYF
NA | NA | TRBJ2-7 | TRBV11-2 | TGTGCCAGCAGCTTAGATTACTACCGAACGACCTACGAGCAGTACTTC | CASSLDYYRTTYEQYF
NA | NA | TRBJ1-5 | TRBV7-2 | TGTGCCAGCAGCTTAGATTACAGTCAGCCCCAGCATTTT | CASSLDYSQPQHF
few | TRBD2 | TRBJ2-7 | TRBV19 | TGTGCCAGTAGCGTACTAGCGGGAGAGATCTACGAGCAGTACTTC | CASSVLAGEIYEQYF
NA | TRBD1 | TRBJ1-4 | TRBV5-1 | TGCGCCAGCAGCCAAGACAGGGTGGCCGAAAAACTGTTTTTT | CASSQDRVAEKLFF
NA | TRBD2 | TRBJ2-5 | TRBV12-5 | TGTGCTAGTGGTCCGGGGACTAGCGGGAGGGTGGCAGAGACCCAGTACTTC | CASGPGTSGRVAETQYF
NA | NA | TRBJ2-5 | TRBV11-1 | TGTGCCAGCCGCCCCCCCGGGGAGACCCAGTACTTC | CASRPPGETQYF
NA | TRBD1 | TRBJ2-2 | TRBV28 | TGTGCCAGCAGATCTACAGGGGACACCGGGGAGCTGTTTTTT | CASRSTGDTGELFF
NA | TRBD2 | TRBJ2-7 | TRBV27 | TGTGCCAGCAGTGTAGCGGGAGAGAGCTACGAGCAGTACTTC | CASSVAGESYEQYF
NA | NA | TRBJ1-4 | TRBV6-1 | TGTGCCAGCAGTGAAGGATGGGGGCAGGGTAATGAAAAACTGTTTTTT | CASSEGWGQGNEKLFF
NA | TRBD1 | TRBJ1-4 | TRBV20-1 | TGCAGTGCTAGTTGGGGACAGGGGGGGGAAAAACTGTTTTTT | CSASWGQGGEKLFF
once | TRBD1 | TRBJ2-5 | TRBV11-2 | TGTGCCAGCAGCACAACCGGGACAGAACAAGAGACCCAGTACTTC | CASSTTGTEQETQYF
once | NA | TRBJ1-5 | TRBV4-2 | TGTGCCAGCAGCCAAGTTGGGGGGGAGTGGTTGCAGCCCCAGCATTTT | CASSQVGGEWLQPQHF
NA | NA | TRBJ1-2 | TRBV20-1 | TGCAGTGCTATATGGGCAAGGGGCTACACCTTC | CSAIWARGYTF
NA | NA | TRBJ2-5 | TRBV6-5 | TGTGCCAGCAGTCGAACAGGGCTCGAGACCCAGTACTTC | CASSRTGLETQYF
NA | TRBD1 | TRBJ1-2 | TRBV5-1 | TGCGCCAGCAGCTCCGGGGGCCAGGGGGTCTACACCTTC | CASSSGGQGVYTF
NA | TRBD2 | TRBJ2-3 | TRBV18 | TGTGCCAGCTCACCACCGGGGACTAGCGGGATATCAGATACGCAGTATTTT | CASSPPGTSGISDTQYF
NA | NA | TRBJ2-1 | TRBV6-4 | TGTGCCAGCAGTGACCGGACATACAATGAGCAGTTCTTC | CASSDRTYNEQFF
NA | NA | TRBJ2-3 | TRBV30 | TGTGCCTGGAACAGCCTTCGGCGGGGGCACACAGATACGCAGTATTTT | CAWNSLRRGHTDTQYF
NA | NA | TRBJ2-7 | TRBV7-2 | TGTGCCAGCAGCTTAGCGTACGGGGGTCTGTACGAGCAGTACTTC | CASSLAYGGLYEQYF